This is a list of T cell receptor beta chains from one sample in a study of T-cell memory formation after mild COVID-19. TCRdb processed the 5' RACE reads anew with MiXCR; each CDR3 protein has one entry. The data contain 580,000 or so distinct CDR3 sequences, 17% of them singletons. Sequenced sample: PBMCs or a T cell subset sorted from them (not recorded which). The receptors come from an adult woman who had mild COVID-19 (a few samples of this study predate the infection). Cell type and time point are not known. The CDR3 runs from the conserved cysteine through the conserved F or W. The D gene is left open where the match is weak. Rows give clone size only sometimes, using once, few, many, or a class for an expanded clone.

v_call,j_call,d_call,clone_size,cdr3_nt,cdr3_aa
TRBV19,TRBJ1-6,NA,few,TGTGCCAGTAGATCTTTGGCGGGTGGGGATTCACCCCTCCACTTT,CASRSLAGGDSPLHF
TRBV30,TRBJ1-1,NA,NA,TGTGCCTGGGCCCCGGGAACAGACACTGAAGCTTTCTTT,CAWAPGTDTEAFF
TRBV12-3/TRBV12-4,TRBJ2-1,NA,NA,TGTGCCAGCAGGACAGAGCCAATACCCAATGAGCAGTTCTTC,CASRTEPIPNEQFF
TRBV29-1,TRBJ2-2,NA,few,TGCAGCGTTGGGGTCTCCGGACTTATCTCCGGGGAGCTGTTTTTT,CSVGVSGLISGELFF
TRBV5-1,TRBJ2-2,TRBD1,few,TGCGCCAGCAGCGTGGACAGGGGGAGGTCCGGGGAGCTGTTTTTT,CASSVDRGRSGELFF
TRBV7-2,TRBJ1-4,NA,few,TGTGCCAGCAGTCCTTATAATGGGAGCGGTGAAAAACTGTTTTTT,CASSPYNGSGEKLFF
TRBV9,TRBJ2-2,TRBD1,NA,TGTGCCAGCAGCGCACCCGGACAGGGAGGCGCCGGGGAGCTGTTTTTT,CASSAPGQGGAGELFF
TRBV7-9,TRBJ1-1,TRBD1,NA,TGTGCCAGCAGCTACGCAACCGGACGGGACAGTACATCCACTGAAGCTTTCTTT,CASSYATGRDSTSTEAFF
TRBV5-6,TRBJ2-2,NA,NA,TGTGCCAGCAGCTCATACTACACCGGGGAGCTGTTTTTT,CASSSYYTGELFF
TRBV11-3,TRBJ2-1,TRBD2,few,TGTGCCAGCAGCACCGGACTAGCAGGAGCCCTCAACAATGAGCAGTTCTTC,CASSTGLAGALNNEQFF
TRBV7-6,TRBJ2-1,TRBD1,NA,TGTGCCAGCAGCTTAGAGGCAGGGGGCCTTAACAATGAGCAGTTCTTC,CASSLEAGGLNNEQFF
TRBV12-3/TRBV12-4,TRBJ1-1,NA,NA,TGTGCCAGCAGTTTAAAGGGTGAGGCCACTGAAGCTTTCTTT,CASSLKGEATEAFF
TRBV29-1,TRBJ1-2,NA,NA,TGCAGCGTTGTCCGGTCGGGCTATGGCTACACCTTC,CSVVRSGYGYTF
TRBV20-1,TRBJ2-3,TRBD2,few,TGCAGTGCTAGGGGCAGCGGGAGGGCCAACCTAATAGACACAGATACGCAGTATTTT,CSARGSGRANLIDTDTQYF
TRBV14,TRBJ2-3,TRBD2,once,TGTGCCAGCAGCCAAGCGCTAGCGGGTAAACTTGCAGATACGCAGTATTTT,CASSQALAGKLADTQYF
TRBV7-9,TRBJ2-1,TRBD2,few,TGTGCCAGCAGCTTCCCCCTAACGGGAGGGCCCAATGAGCAGTTCTTC,CASSFPLTGGPNEQFF
TRBV5-6,TRBJ2-1,NA,many,TGTGCCAGCACCCCTCTGACTGAGGGCCGCGGTGAGCAGTTCTTC,CASTPLTEGRGEQFF
TRBV6-5,TRBJ2-3,TRBD1,few,TGTGCCAGCGCGGAGAGAGGGGGCCGGAATCTAAACCCAGATACGCAGTATTTT,CASAERGGRNLNPDTQYF
TRBV6-5,TRBJ1-2,TRBD1,NA,TGTGCCAGCAGTTACGGTGGACAGGGGTTCTATGGCTACACCTTC,CASSYGGQGFYGYTF
TRBV6-5,TRBJ2-1,NA,NA,TGTGCCAGCAGTTACGACCGTAGCTCCTACAATGAGCAGTTCTTC,CASSYDRSSYNEQFF
TRBV7-8,TRBJ2-1,TRBD2,few,TGTGCCAGCAGCTTAGGACTAGCGGGGGGTTTGAATGAGCAGTTCTTC,CASSLGLAGGLNEQFF
TRBV7-9,TRBJ2-5,NA,NA,TGTGCCAGCAGCTTATGGGATCTGGGCTTTGAGACCCAGTACTTC,CASSLWDLGFETQYF
TRBV7-9,TRBJ2-3,TRBD2,many,TGTGCCAGCAGCCTACTAGCGGGAGGTGGTGATACGCAGTATTTT,CASSLLAGGGDTQYF